This entry is about one T cell receptor beta chain. Antigen: not known. This specimen comes from a study of cytomegalovirus exposure and HLA in healthy donors. Study-wide results and caveats: TCR sequences were mostly rare, though some public TCRs occurred in many donors. Researchers had no immune exposure information except CMV serostatus available. In an earlier analysis, in around 590 donors, most V segments appeared productive either ~87% or ~30% of the time. An analysis that was carried out later associated 15,000 to 20,000 TCR beta sequences with HLA alleles at 0.05 false discovery rate.

Primers for the PCR totalled 60 Vbeta and 13 Jbeta. Repertoires were generated with immunoSEQ multiplex PCR, while TCRdb's copy carries only in-frame clones and drops some. The data contain approximately 200,000 clones, approximately 80% of them singletons. The length of the CDR3 is 14 residues. J lost 1 base, V lost 10 bases, and 5 bases had no gene match. Germline V gene sequence: CDR1 MNHNY, CDR2 SVGAGI (reference sequence). The chain carries TRBV6-6 and TRBJ1-1, with 11 positions matching TRBD1. The sequence came from a girl aged 10-17 years in good health and CMV-seronegative. Material: PBMCs. The CDR3 coding sequence is TGTGCCATCAACGGACAGGGGGCGAACACTGAAGCTTTCTTT. Residues: CAINGQGANTEAFF.